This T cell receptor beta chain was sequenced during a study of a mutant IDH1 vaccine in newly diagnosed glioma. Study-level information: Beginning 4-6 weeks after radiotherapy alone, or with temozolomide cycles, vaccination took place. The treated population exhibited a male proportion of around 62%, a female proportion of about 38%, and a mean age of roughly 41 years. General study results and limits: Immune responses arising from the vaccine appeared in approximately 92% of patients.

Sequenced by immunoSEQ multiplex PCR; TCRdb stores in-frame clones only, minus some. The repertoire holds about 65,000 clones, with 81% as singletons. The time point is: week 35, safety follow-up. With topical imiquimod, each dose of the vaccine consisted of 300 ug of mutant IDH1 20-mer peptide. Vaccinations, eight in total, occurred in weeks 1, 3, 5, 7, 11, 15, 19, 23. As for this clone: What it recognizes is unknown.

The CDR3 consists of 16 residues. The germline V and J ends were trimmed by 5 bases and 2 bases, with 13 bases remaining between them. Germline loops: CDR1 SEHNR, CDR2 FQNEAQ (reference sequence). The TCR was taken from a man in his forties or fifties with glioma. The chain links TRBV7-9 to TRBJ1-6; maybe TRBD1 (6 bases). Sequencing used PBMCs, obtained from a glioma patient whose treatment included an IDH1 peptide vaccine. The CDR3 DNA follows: TGTGCCAGCAGCCCACAGGGAAGGGCCTATAATTCACCCCTCCACTTT. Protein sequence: CASSPQGRAYNSPLHF.